This TCR beta chain was sequenced during a study of blood T cell repertoires in COVID-19 (dated by TCRdb to 2018 to 2020). About the full investigation: The collaborator samples originated in the United States, Italy and Spain and spanned the acute and convalescent phases of COVID-19. The prospective study material was composed of cDNA or gDNA derived from T cells, B-cell-depleted T cells, or PBMCs. A freely available public database, intended as a resource for researchers studying the immune response to SARS-CoV-2, is where the repertoires were released. HLA class I and class II types, where available, came from metadata supplied by the sample provider rather than from assay-based typing. Deeply sampled blood TCRbeta repertoires from subjects exposed to, actively infected with, or recovered from COVID-19 were included in the dataset. Sample metadata almost always included a de-identified subject ID, COVID-19 status, age in years and sex. The samples were drawn from two sources: the first 160 participants of the ongoing ImmuneRACE study, and 1,000 to 1,500 subjects contributed by 6 global collaborators.

CDR1 and CDR2 are drawn from the germline V gene (reference sequence): SGHNT, YYREEE. From its cysteine to its phenylalanine, the CDR3 spans 19 amino acids. The read is trimmed to its CDR3 DNA, 57 bases read in frame from base 1. V has 0 bases trimmed and J has 0 bases trimmed; junction bases matching no gene number 7. Comment on this clone: It has no known antigen specificity. It has no much larger one-base neighbor in the sample; base qualities were not kept.

The immunoSEQ Assay, a bias-controlled multiplex PCR, was used to amplify TCRbeta CDR3 regions from genomic DNA. Per the original workflow: The number of nucleated cells in each sample was estimated by amplification of reference gene primers within the assay. To quantify the absolute abundance of each unique TCRbeta CDR3 rearrangement, sequence reads were collapsed and filtered. Productive Simpson clonality was computed per sample as the square root of Simpson's diversity index over productive rearrangements. TCRdb took this table from immuneACCESS and kept in-frame rearrangements with V and J called. Such tables lack part of the clones; where checked against another copy, unresolved V genes explain under half of the gap, and the rest is unexplained. V and J calls plus clone size are reproduced from that table; the DNA served to infer D and trimming. Counted in this sample were 200,000 to 300,000 clones; 85% to 90% of them appeared once. The ten largest clones capture 3.5% to 4.5% of the sample.

Results the study describes overall, beyond this receptor: Clinical and demographic metadata were provided uncurated, with the amount varying by source and participant.

Collaborating institutions collected whole blood in K2EDTA tubes following their own protocols. Collaborator samples were shipped for TCRbeta analysis as frozen whole blood, isolated PBMCs, or DNA extracted from either sample type. Sequences were obtained from peripheral blood. The source of this sequence is a middle-aged woman with acute or convalescent COVID-19. The V and J genes are TRBV5-4 and TRBJ2-3, with 13 central nucleotides matching TRBD2. CDR3 reads: CASSLVWTSGGRSTDTQYF. The DNA reads TGTGCCAGCAGCTTGGTCTGGACTAGCGGGGGCCGAAGCACAGATACGCAGTATTTT.